The sample holds a few counts of the clone carrying this T cell receptor (beta chain). Its antigen remains unidentified. V gave up 5 bases and J gave up 9 bases; unmatched junction bases: 9. This CDR3 has 16 residues. Germline assignment: CDR1 SEHNR and CDR2 FQNEAQ (reference sequence). The PCR used 60 Vbeta and 13 Jbeta primers. The method was immunoSEQ multiplex PCR; TCRdb's version includes in-frame clones alone and lacks a portion of them. The sample lists approximately 140,000 clones, more than 75% occurring once. This specimen comes from a study of cytomegalovirus exposure and HLA in healthy donors. Whole-study context: The study placed around 85% of its approximately 400 genotyped donors in the Caucasian-associated ancestry cluster. Study outcomes and limitations: Among donors in an Asian-associated ancestry cluster, a later analysis reportedly found fewer N-insertions than the approximately 700-donor mean.

This TCR derives from a woman in her forties in good health and CMV-seropositive. Sequencing was performed on PBMCs. This chain joins TRBV7-9 and TRBJ2-1, with TRBD2 matching 14 bases. CDR3 sequence reads: CASSTGTSGGLGEQFF. In DNA form, the CDR3 reads TGTGCCAGCAGCACGGGGACTAGCGGGGGCTTGGGTGAGCAGTTCTTC. The variable domain in full, completed from reference TRBV7-9 and TRBJ2-1, reads DTGVSQNPRHKITKRGQNVTFRCDPISEHNRLYWYRQTLGQGPEFLTYFQNEAQLEKSRLLSDRFSAERPKGSFSTLEIQRTEQGDSAMYLCASSTGTSGGLGEQFFGPGTRLTVL.